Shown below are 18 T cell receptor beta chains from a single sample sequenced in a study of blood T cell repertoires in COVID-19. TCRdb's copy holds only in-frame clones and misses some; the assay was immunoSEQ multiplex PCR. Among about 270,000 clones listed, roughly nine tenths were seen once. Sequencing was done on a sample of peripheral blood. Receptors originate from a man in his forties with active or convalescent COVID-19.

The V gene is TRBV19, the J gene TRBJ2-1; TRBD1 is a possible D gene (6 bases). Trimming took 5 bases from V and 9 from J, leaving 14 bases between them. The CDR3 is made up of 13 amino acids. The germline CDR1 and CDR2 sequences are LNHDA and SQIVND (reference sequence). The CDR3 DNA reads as TGTGCCAGTAGTCCCCAGGGGCATGGTGAGCAGTTCTTC. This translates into CASSPQGHGEQFF. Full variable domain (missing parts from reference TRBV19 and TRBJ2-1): DGGITQSPKYLFRKEGQNVTLSCEQNLNHDAMYWYRQDPGQGLRLIYYSQIVNDFQKGDIAEGYSVSREKKESFPLTVTSAQKNPTAFYLCASSPQGHGEQFFGPGTRLTVL.

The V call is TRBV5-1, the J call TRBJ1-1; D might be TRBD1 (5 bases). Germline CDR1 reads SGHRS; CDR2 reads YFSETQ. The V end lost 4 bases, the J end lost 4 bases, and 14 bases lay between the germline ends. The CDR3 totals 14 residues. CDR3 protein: CASSLQNQGTEAFF. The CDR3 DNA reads TGCGCCAGCAGCCTTCAAAACCAGGGCACTGAAGCTTTCTTT.

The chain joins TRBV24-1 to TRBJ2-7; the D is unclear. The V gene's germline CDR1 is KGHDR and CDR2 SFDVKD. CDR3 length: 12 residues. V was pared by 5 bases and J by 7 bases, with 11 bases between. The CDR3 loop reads CATSVPLREQYF. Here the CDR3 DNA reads TGTGCCACCAGTGTCCCCTTGAGGGAGCAGTACTTC.

DNA for the CDR3: TGTGCCAGCAGTTTCCCCCTCGACAGGGGGCGTGAAAAACTGTTTTTT. This gives the protein CASSFPLDRGREKLFF. The rearrangement uses TRBV28 and TRBJ1-4; TRBD1 aligns across 10 bases. The germline V gene encodes CDR1 MDHEN and CDR2 SYDVKM. The J segment lost 7 bases and the V segment lost 3 bases, leaving 8 bases of the junction unmatched. The CDR3 runs to 16 residues.

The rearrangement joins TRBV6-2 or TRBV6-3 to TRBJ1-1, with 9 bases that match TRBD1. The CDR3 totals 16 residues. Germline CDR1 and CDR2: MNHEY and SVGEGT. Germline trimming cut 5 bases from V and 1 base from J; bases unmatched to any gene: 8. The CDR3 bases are TGTGCCAGCAGTCGGACAGGGGTCGGGGCGAACACTGAAGCTTTCTTT. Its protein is CASSRTGVGANTEAFF.

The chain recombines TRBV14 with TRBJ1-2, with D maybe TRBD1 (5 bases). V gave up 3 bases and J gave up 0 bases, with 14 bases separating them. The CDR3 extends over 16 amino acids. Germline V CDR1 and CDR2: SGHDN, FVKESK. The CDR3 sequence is CASSHGPQGANYGYTF. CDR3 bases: TGTGCCAGCAGCCACGGGCCGCAAGGGGCTAACTATGGCTACACCTTC.

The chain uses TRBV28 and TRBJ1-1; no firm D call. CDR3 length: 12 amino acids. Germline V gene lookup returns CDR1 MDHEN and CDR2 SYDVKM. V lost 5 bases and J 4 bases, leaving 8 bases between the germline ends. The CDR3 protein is CASSRGGTEAFF. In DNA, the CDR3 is TGTGCCAGCAGTCGGGGTGGCACTGAAGCTTTCTTT.

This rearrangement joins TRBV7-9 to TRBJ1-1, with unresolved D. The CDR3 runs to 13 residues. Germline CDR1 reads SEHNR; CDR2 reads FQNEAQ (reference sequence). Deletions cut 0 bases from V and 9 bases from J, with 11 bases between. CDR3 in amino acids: CASSLATSEQAFF. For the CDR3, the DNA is TGTGCCAGCAGCTTAGCGACTTCAGAACAAGCTTTCTTT.

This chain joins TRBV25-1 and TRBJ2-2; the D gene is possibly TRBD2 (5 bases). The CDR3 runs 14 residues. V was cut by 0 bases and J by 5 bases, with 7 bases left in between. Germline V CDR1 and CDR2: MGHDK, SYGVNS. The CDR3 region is CASSEYVATGELFF. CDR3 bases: TGTGCCAGCAGTGAATATGTAGCGACCGGGGAGCTGTTTTTT.

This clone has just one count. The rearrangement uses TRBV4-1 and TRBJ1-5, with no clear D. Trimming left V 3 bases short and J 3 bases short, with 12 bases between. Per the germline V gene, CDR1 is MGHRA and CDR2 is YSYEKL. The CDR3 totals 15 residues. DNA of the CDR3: TGCGCCAGCAGCCATAACGACGGGTACAATCAGCCCCAGCATTTT. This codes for CASSHNDGYNQPQHF.

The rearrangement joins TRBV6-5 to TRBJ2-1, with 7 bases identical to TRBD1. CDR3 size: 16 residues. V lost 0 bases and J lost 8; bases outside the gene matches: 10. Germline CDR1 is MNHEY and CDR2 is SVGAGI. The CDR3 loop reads CASSYSSSLGGHEQFF. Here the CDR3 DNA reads TGTGCCAGCAGTTACTCGAGTTCACTAGGGGGCCATGAGCAGTTCTTC.

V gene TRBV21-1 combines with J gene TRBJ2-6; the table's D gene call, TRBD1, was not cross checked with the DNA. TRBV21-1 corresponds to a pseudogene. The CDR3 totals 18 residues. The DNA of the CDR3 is TGTGCCAGCAGCAAAGAAGACAGGCCTAAGACTGGGGCCAACGTCCTGACTTTC. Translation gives CASSKEDRPKTGANVLTF.

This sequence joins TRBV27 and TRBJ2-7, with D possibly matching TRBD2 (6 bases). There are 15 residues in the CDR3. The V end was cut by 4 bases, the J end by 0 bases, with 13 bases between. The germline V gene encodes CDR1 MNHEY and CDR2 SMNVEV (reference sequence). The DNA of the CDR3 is TGTGCCAGCAGTTCTACTAGCTTCAGCTCCTACGAGCAGTACTTC. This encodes CASSSTSFSSYEQYF.

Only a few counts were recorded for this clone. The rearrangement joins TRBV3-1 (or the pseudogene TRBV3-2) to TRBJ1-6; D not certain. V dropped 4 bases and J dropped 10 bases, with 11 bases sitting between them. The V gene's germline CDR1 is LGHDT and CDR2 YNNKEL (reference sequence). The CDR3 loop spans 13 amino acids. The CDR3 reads CASSPLGGSPLHF. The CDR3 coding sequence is TGTGCCAGCAGCCCCCTGGGAGGGTCACCCCTCCACTTT.

The CDR3 sequence: CASSPEGPSPPTF. CDR3 in DNA: TGTGCCAGCTCACCAGAGGGCCCGAGTCCCCCCACCTTC. J is TRBJ1-2 and V is TRBV18; no clear D gene. The length of the CDR3 is 13 residues. Trimming removed 2 bases from V and 13 bases from J, with 17 bases in between. CDR1 is KGHSH, CDR2 LQKENI, per germline.

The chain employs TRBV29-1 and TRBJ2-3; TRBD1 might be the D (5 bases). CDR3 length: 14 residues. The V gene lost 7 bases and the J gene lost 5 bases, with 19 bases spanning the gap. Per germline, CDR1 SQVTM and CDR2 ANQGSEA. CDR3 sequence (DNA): TGCAGCGCTCGGGCCCAGACGGACAAAGATACGCAGTATTTT. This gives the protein CSARAQTDKDTQYF.

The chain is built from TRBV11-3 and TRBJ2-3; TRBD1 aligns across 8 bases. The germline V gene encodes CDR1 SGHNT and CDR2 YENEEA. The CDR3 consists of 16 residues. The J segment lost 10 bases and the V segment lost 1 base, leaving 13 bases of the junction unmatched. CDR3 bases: TGTGCCAGCAGCTTAGCCGAGGGACAGGCCCGGTTTTCGCAGTATTTT. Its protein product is CASSLAEGQARFSQYF. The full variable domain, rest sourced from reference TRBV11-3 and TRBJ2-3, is EAGVVQSPRYKIIEKKQPVAFWCNPISGHNTLYWYLQNLGQGPELLIRYENEEAVDDSQLPKDRFSAERLKGVDSTLKIQPAELGDSAVYLCASSLAEGQARFSQYFGPGTRLTVL.

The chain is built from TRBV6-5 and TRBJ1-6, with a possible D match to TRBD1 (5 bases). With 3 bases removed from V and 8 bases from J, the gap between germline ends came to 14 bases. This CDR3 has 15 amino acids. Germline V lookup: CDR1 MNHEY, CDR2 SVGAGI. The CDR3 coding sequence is TGTGCCAGCAGTTATGGGGCCAGGGTGGATTCACCCCTCCACTTT. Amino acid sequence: CASSYGARVDSPLHF.